This is a list of T cell receptor beta chains from one sample in a study of T cell repertoires in cytomegalovirus infection. One entry per CDR3 protein results from TCRdb running MiXCR on the reads. The data contain around 740,000 distinct CDR3 sequences, approximately 40% of them singletons. Sequencing used PBMCs. The origin of the receptors is a human donor in good health (CMV status not recorded). Some clones in this sample may be carry-over from other donors' samples. The CDR3 runs from the conserved cysteine through the conserved F or W. The D gene is left open where the match is weak. Where a row states a size, it is once, few, many or the class of an expanded clone; other rows omit it.

j_call,d_call,v_call,clone_size,cdr3_nt,cdr3_aa
TRBJ1-5,-,TRBV7-9,-,TGTGCCAGCAGCTTAGCATCGGGGGTTAATCAGCCCCAGCATTTT,CASSLASGVNQPQHF
TRBJ1-3,-,TRBV19,-,TGTGCCAGTAGTAATGCAGCTAGCTCTGGAAACACCATATATTTT,CASSNAASSGNTIYF
TRBJ2-3,-,TRBV7-4,few,TGTGCCAGCAGCTTCCGACCGGGGGGTGACAGGGGTGCAGATACGCAGTATTTT,CASSFRPGGDRGADTQYF
TRBJ1-1,-,TRBV12-3/TRBV12-4,-,TGTGCCAGCAGTTTTAGGGGAAAAACTGAAGCTTTCTTT,CASSFRGKTEAFF
TRBJ2-7,-,TRBV20-1,-,TGCAGTGCACTCGCAGGGTTAGACTCCTACGAGCAGTACTTC,CSALAGLDSYEQYF
TRBJ2-1,-,TRBV10-2,-,TGCGCCAGCAGTGATGGGTCCCTCGTTTGGAGCTCCTACAATGAGCAGTTCTTC,CASSDGSLVWSSYNEQFF
TRBJ2-7,TRBD1,TRBV11-2,few,TGTGCCAGCAGCCCCACCGGACAGGGACGAACCTACGAGCAGTACTTC,CASSPTGQGRTYEQYF
TRBJ1-5,-,TRBV28,once,TGTGCCAGCAGAGCGACAGATCAGCCCCAGCATTTT,CASRATDQPQHF
TRBJ1-1,TRBD1,TRBV13,once,TGTGCCAGCAGCTCAGCCGGGACAGGGGGAACCTACCCTGAAGCTTTCTTT,CASSSAGTGGTYPEAFF
TRBJ2-7,TRBD1,TRBV20-1,few,TGCAGTGGCCGGGACAGGGGGTTTTACGAGCAGTACTTC,CSGRDRGFYEQYF
TRBJ1-3,TRBD1,TRBV7-8,few,TGTGCCAGCAGCTCCTACCGACAGGGAGGAAACACCATATATTTT,CASSSYRQGGNTIYF
TRBJ1-1,-,TRBV7-9,many,TGTGCCAGCAGCTTAAGACAGGAGGCTTTCTTT,CASSLRQEAFF
TRBJ2-5,-,TRBV28,-,TGTGCCAGCCAGGGGATAGATCAAGAGACCCAGTACTTC,CASQGIDQETQYF
TRBJ1-2,-,TRBV6-5,few,TGTGCCAGCAGTTACTCGGTCGGGGCCAGCTATGGCTACACCTTC,CASSYSVGASYGYTF
TRBJ2-7,TRBD2,TRBV6-1,few,TGTGCCAGCAGTGTAATGGCGGGAGGGTGGACGGTGACGAACTCCTACGAGCAGTACTTC,CASSVMAGGWTVTNSYEQYF
TRBJ2-7,-,TRBV7-6,-,TGTGCCAGCAGCTTAGCGGAGGGGCTTCTTTATTACGAGCAGTACTTC,CASSLAEGLLYYEQYF
TRBJ1-2,-,TRBV7-9,-,TGTGCCAGCAGCTTAGGCTCAGGGCCCGGCTACACCTTC,CASSLGSGPGYTF